The sequence of this T cell receptor (beta chain) was determined in a study of T cells in Graves' hyperthyroidism and ophthalmopathy. Findings and limits, study-wide: From stable hyperthyroidism, ophthalmopathy was separated by a 13 V-J model.

Amplified TCR beta CDR3 regions derived from RNA transcripts. RT-PCR in the first round (using the HTBI primer set) targeted the TCR CDR3. TCRdb reprocessed the multiplex PCR reads with MiXCR, giving one entry per CDR3 protein. The repertoire holds about 580,000 distinct CDR3 sequences, with roughly 50% as singletons. Calling Graves' hyperthyroidism stable meant ophthalmopathy did not progress within 18 months. On this clonotype: No antigen is known for it.

The CDR3 covers 13 residues. From germline, CDR1 is SGHRS and CDR2 YFSETQ. Trimming left V 0 bases short and J 3 bases short, with 7 bases between. The source of this sequence is a woman under 30 with Graves' hyperthyroidism. The chain links TRBV5-1 to TRBJ2-7, with D hard to call. Sample: peripheral blood or thyroid tissue (not recorded which). The CDR3 nucleotides are TGCGCCAGCAGCTTGGTCGCCAACTACGAGCAGTACTTC. Protein product: CASSLVANYEQYF.